This passage covers 28 T cell receptor beta chains from one sample sequenced in a study of blood T cell repertoires in COVID-19. Only in-frame clones appear in the TCRdb table, and some are missing; sequencing was by immunoSEQ multiplex PCR. The data show around 180,000 clones, 70% to 90% seen once. Material for sequencing was peripheral blood. The source of these receptors is a woman between 25 and 40 years old with active or convalescent COVID-19.

The chain is built from TRBV19 and TRBJ2-3; unclear D gene. The CDR3 contains 14 residues. V shed 2 bases and J shed 6 bases, with 12 bases lying between them. The germline gives CDR1 LNHDA, CDR2 SQIVND (reference sequence). Here the CDR3 DNA reads TGTGCCAGTAGTATATGGCAACCCCCGGATACGCAGTATTTT. Translation gives CASSIWQPPDTQYF.

The chain recombines TRBV7-9 with TRBJ2-7; possibly TRBD1 for D (5 bases). Germline lookup yields CDR1 SEHNR and CDR2 FQNEAQ (reference sequence). The CDR3 has 15 amino acids. The V end was cut by 5 bases, the J end by 3 bases, with 17 bases between. CDR3 coding DNA: TGTGCCAGCAGCCCCGACAGACGACCTTTCTACGAGCAGTACTTC. Its translation is CASSPDRRPFYEQYF.

The table lists this clone with a few counts. This chain uses TRBV19 with TRBJ2-5; D gene unclear. Germline V lookup: CDR1 LNHDA, CDR2 SQIVND (reference sequence). There are 14 residues in the CDR3. Trimming removed 1 base at V and 2 bases at J, with 8 bases between. The CDR3 here is CASSIGANQETQYF. CDR3 in DNA: TGTGCCAGTAGTATAGGGGCCAATCAAGAGACCCAGTACTTC.

This chain uses TRBV25-1 with TRBJ1-5, with 8 bases fitting TRBD1. The CDR3 sequence is 15 residues long. Germline loops: CDR1 MGHDK, CDR2 SYGVNS. V lost 4 bases to trimming and J lost 2 bases; unmatched junction nucleotides: 4. CDR3 in amino acids: CASSGETGGNQPQHF. The CDR3 nucleotides read TGTGCCAGCAGTGGGGAGACAGGGGGCAATCAGCCCCAGCATTTT.

J is TRBJ1-1 and V is TRBV29-1; the D gene is possibly TRBD1 (6 bases). Germline loops: CDR1 SQVTM, CDR2 ANQGSEA. V was pared by 7 bases and J by 1 base, with 10 bases between. The CDR3 runs to 12 residues. CDR3 residues: CSAGQRNTEAFF. The CDR3 bases are TGCAGCGCCGGACAGAGGAACACTGAAGCTTTCTTT. Looking up the rest from reference TRBV29-1 and TRBJ1-1 gives the full variable domain: SAVISQKPSRDICQRGTSLTIQCQVDSQVTMMFWYRQQPGQSLTLIATANQGSEATYESGFVIDKFPISRPNLTFSTLTVSNMSPEDSSIYLCSAGQRNTEAFFGQGTRLTVV.

In DNA, the CDR3 is TGTGCCAGCAGTAACAGGGTCCCCTACAATGAGCAGTTCTTC. Translating gives CASSNRVPYNEQFF. The chain combines TRBV2 with TRBJ2-1, with D perhaps matching TRBD1 (6 bases). Germline lookup yields CDR1 SNHLY and CDR2 FYNNEI. This CDR3 is 14 amino acids long. Deletions cut 5 bases from V and 2 bases from J, with 10 bases between.

This sequence joins TRBV6-6 and TRBJ1-6; 10 bases line up with TRBD1. Germline V gene sequence: CDR1 MNHNY, CDR2 SVGAGI (reference sequence). This CDR3 spans 15 amino acids. With V trimmed by 4 bases and J by 10 bases, 7 bases remained unmatched. CDR3 coding DNA: TGTGCCAGCAGTTGGGACAGGGGCAGTGGATCACCCCTCCACTTT. It codes for CASSWDRGSGSPLHF.

The chain recombines TRBV7-6 with TRBJ2-3; 8 bases match TRBD2. The CDR3 is 15 residues long. Germline CDR1 SGHVS, CDR2 FNYEAQ. The ends lost 5 bases at V and 0 bases at J; junction bases unmatched: 4. Here the CDR3 DNA reads TGTGCCAGCAGCCCATCTAGCGGGAGCACAGATACGCAGTATTTT. Protein sequence: CASSPSSGSTDTQYF.

The chain carries TRBV5-4 and TRBJ2-6; 12 bases align to TRBD2. The V gene end was trimmed by 3 bases and the J gene end by 2 bases; junction bases not matched to a gene: 3. The CDR3 has 17 amino acids. In germline, CDR1 is SGHNT, CDR2 YYREEE (reference sequence). This CDR3 is CASSSSSGRAGANVLTF. The CDR3 DNA reads as TGTGCCAGCAGCTCATCTAGCGGGAGGGCTGGGGCCAACGTCCTGACTTTC.

The chain uses TRBV19 and TRBJ1-1; 11 bases match TRBD1. The CDR3 loop spans 14 amino acids. The trim removed 10 bases at V and 6 bases at J, leaving 10 bases unmatched. Per germline, CDR1 LNHDA and CDR2 SQIVND (reference sequence). CDR3 in DNA: TGTGCCACCCAAGGGACAGGGGGTCTTCCTGAAGCTTTCTTT. This encodes CATQGTGGLPEAFF.

The chain uses TRBV11-3 and TRBJ2-7, with D unresolved. Per the germline V gene, CDR1 is SGHNT and CDR2 is YENEEA. The CDR3 spans 11 residues. V lost 5 bases to trimming and J lost 4 bases, with 6 bases between them. CDR3 DNA sequence: TGTGCCAGCAGCATCAGTTACGAGCAGTACTTC. Encoded protein: CASSISYEQYF. Together with reference TRBV11-3 and TRBJ2-7, the CDR3 gives the full variable domain: EAGVVQSPRYKIIEKKQPVAFWCNPISGHNTLYWYLQNLGQGPELLIRYENEEAVDDSQLPKDRFSAERLKGVDSTLKIQPAELGDSAVYLCASSISYEQYFGPGTRLTVT.

The rearrangement joins TRBV28 to TRBJ2-5; D unresolved. Germline values: CDR1 MDHEN, CDR2 SYDVKM. The V and J ends lost 3 bases and 3 bases respectively, with 14 bases between them. This CDR3 contains 15 residues. This chain's CDR3 is CASSFDPATKETQYF. CDR3 bases: TGTGCCAGCAGTTTTGATCCGGCGACAAAAGAGACCCAGTACTTC.

The chain links TRBV2 to TRBJ1-5; TRBD1 agrees at 8 bases. Germline CDR1 and CDR2: SNHLY and FYNNEI. The CDR3 runs to 16 residues. J gave up 2 bases and V 9 bases, and 12 bases lay outside the gene matches. CDR3 DNA: TGTGCCAGTTGGGGACAGGAAACGGGGGGCAATCAGCCCCAGCATTTT. This codes for CASWGQETGGNQPQHF.

The rearrangement joins TRBV7-6 to TRBJ2-7; 10 nucleotides align to TRBD2. With V trimmed by 1 base and J by 2 bases, 5 bases remained unmatched. Germline V gives CDR1 SGHVS, CDR2 FNYEAQ. The CDR3 sequence is 16 residues long. CDR3 amino acids: CASSLEVSGGAYEQYF. The CDR3 nucleotides are TGTGCCAGCAGCTTAGAAGTGAGCGGGGGGGCCTACGAGCAGTACTTC. The variable domain in full, with the rest retrieved from reference TRBV7-6 and TRBJ2-7, is GAGVSQSPRYKVTKRGQDVALRCDPISGHVSLYWYRQALGQGPEFLTYFNYEAQQDKSGLPNDRFSAERPEGSISTLTIQRTEQRDSAMYRCASSLEVSGGAYEQYFGPGTRLTVT.

The chain carries TRBV5-8 and TRBJ2-1; tentatively, D is TRBD1 (5 bases). V was pared by 3 bases and J by 12 bases, with 16 bases between. Germline values: CDR1 SGHTS, CDR2 YDEGEE. There are 13 residues in the CDR3. CDR3 amino acids: CASSSIEGARQFF. Here the CDR3 DNA reads TGTGCCAGCAGCTCCATAGAAGGGGCTCGGCAGTTCTTC.

The V gene is TRBV18, the J gene TRBJ2-7; 7 bases agree with TRBD2. V was clipped by 6 bases and J by 2 bases; unmatched bases: 4. Looked up from germline, CDR1 is KGHSH and CDR2 is LQKENI. The CDR3 contains 13 residues. Here the CDR3 reads CASSAGATYEQYF. The CDR3 DNA is TGTGCCAGCTCGGCGGGAGCGACCTACGAGCAGTACTTC.

V and J are TRBV12-3 or TRBV12-4 and TRBJ2-5; D is undetermined. V gave up 3 bases and J gave up 5 bases, with 4 bases separating them. This CDR3 contains 11 residues. Here the CDR3 reads CASSFVETQYF. The CDR3 nucleotides are TGTGCCAGCAGTTTCGTGGAGACCCAGTACTTC.

The chain joins TRBV7-2 to TRBJ2-1, with 11 bases identical to TRBD2. CDR3 size: 14 residues. From germline, CDR1 is SGHTA and CDR2 FQGNSA. V dropped 5 bases and J dropped 9; count of bases not matched to a gene: 6. The CDR3 nucleotides are TGTGCCAGCAGCCTCGGACTAGCGGGTTCTGAGCAGTTCTTC. Amino acids: CASSLGLAGSEQFF.

The chain couples TRBV9 to TRBJ2-5; 7 positions agree with TRBD2. Germline V gene data show CDR1 as SGDLS and CDR2 as YYNGEE. The CDR3 contains 15 residues. V shed 3 bases, J shed 4 bases, and the junction held 9 bases outside the gene matches. The DNA for the CDR3 is TGTGCCAGCAGCGCCTCCGGGACTACCTCAGAGACCCAGTACTTC. Protein: CASSASGTTSETQYF.

The chain links TRBV19 to TRBJ1-6, with D maybe TRBD1 (6 bases). Germline V gene data show CDR1 as LNHDA and CDR2 as SQIVND (reference sequence). This CDR3 comprises 13 residues. With 6 bases removed from V and 6 bases from J, the gap between germline ends came to 9 bases. CDR3 in amino acids: CASRGQTNSPLHF. CDR3 in DNA: TGTGCCAGTAGGGGACAAACTAATTCACCCCTCCACTTT. The whole variable domain, remainder taken from reference TRBV19 and TRBJ1-6, is DGGITQSPKYLFRKEGQNVTLSCEQNLNHDAMYWYRQDPGQGLRLIYYSQIVNDFQKGDIAEGYSVSREKKESFPLTVTSAQKNPTAFYLCASRGQTNSPLHFGNGTRLTVT.

This clone appeared once. The J gene is TRBJ2-4, the V gene TRBV3-1 (or the pseudogene TRBV3-2), with TRBD2 matching 13 bases. Per germline, CDR1 LGHDT and CDR2 YNNKEL (reference sequence). Losses at the gene ends were 2 bases for V and 4 bases for J; bases not matched to a gene: 17. The CDR3 has 21 residues. The DNA of the CDR3 is TGTGCCAGCAGCCAAACCCCAACCGGGACTAGCGGGATGGAGATTAAAAACATTCAGTACTTC. Its translation: CASSQTPTGTSGMEIKNIQYF.

The sample holds many counts of this clone. The V call is TRBV5-1, the J call TRBJ1-3; D gene uncertain. CDR1 is SGHRS and CDR2 is YFSETQ in the germline V gene. The CDR3 covers 15 residues. V was cut by 3 bases and J by 2 bases, with 12 bases left in between. Here the CDR3 DNA reads TGCGCCAGCAGCTCACGGACGGGAGCTGGAAACACCATATATTTT. Protein sequence: CASSSRTGAGNTIYF. Filled out from reference TRBV5-1 and TRBJ1-3, the complete variable domain reads KAGVTQTPRYLIKTRGQQVTLSCSPISGHRSVSWYQQTPGQGLQFLFEYFSETQRNKGNFPGRFSGRQFSNSRSEMNVSTLELGDSALYLCASSSRTGAGNTIYFGEGSWLTVV.

The genes are TRBV9 and TRBJ1-2; D is possibly TRBD1 (6 bases). The V gene lost 0 bases and the J gene lost 6 bases, with 9 bases spanning the gap. This CDR3 has 13 amino acids. Germline V gives CDR1 SGDLS, CDR2 YYNGEE. DNA of the CDR3: TGTGCCAGCAGCGTAGCGACAGGCAATGGCTACACCTTC. Its translation is CASSVATGNGYTF.

The chain couples TRBV12-3 or TRBV12-4 to TRBJ2-7; D might be TRBD1 (5 bases). V lost 6 bases and J 6 bases, leaving 12 bases between the germline ends. This CDR3 has 12 residues. The DNA of the CDR3 is TGTGCCAGCAGAATGACAGTTCTCGAGCAGTACTTC. It is translated as CASRMTVLEQYF.

The chain employs TRBV28 and TRBJ2-7; 9 nucleotides line up with TRBD1. This CDR3 is 14 amino acids long. With 8 bases clipped from V and 1 base from J, the junction kept 6 bases outside the gene matches. The germline V gene has CDR1 MDHEN and CDR2 SYDVKM. The CDR3 loop is CASGGTGHSYEQYF. The CDR3 DNA follows: TGTGCCAGCGGGGGGACAGGGCATTCCTACGAGCAGTACTTC.

The chain couples TRBV25-1 to TRBJ1-4, with 11 bases aligning to TRBD1. Germline V lookup: CDR1 MGHDK, CDR2 SYGVNS. The CDR3 sequence is 14 residues long. The trim removed 1 base at V and 14 bases at J, leaving 6 bases unmatched. CDR3 region: CASSEWTGGGRLFF. The CDR3 nucleotides are TGTGCCAGCAGTGAATGGACAGGGGGCGGGAGGCTGTTTTTT.

This chain links TRBV7-2 with TRBJ1-1; D possibly corresponds to TRBD1 (6 bases). The CDR3 runs 12 residues. Deletions cut 5 bases from V and 11 bases from J, with 15 bases between. Germline CDR1 SGHTA, CDR2 FQGNSA. CDR3 sequence reads: CASSKRQDEAFF. The CDR3 DNA is TGTGCCAGCAGCAAACGACAGGACGAGGCTTTCTTT.

This rearrangement joins TRBV6-1 to TRBJ1-1, with TRBD1 matching over 7 bases. Trimming at V came to 2 bases and at J to 0 bases, leaving 6 bases not matched to a gene. Germline V gene data show CDR1 as MNHNS and CDR2 as SASEGT. CDR3 size: 16 residues. CDR3 in amino acids: CASSETLDRMNTEAFF. The CDR3, as DNA: TGTGCCAGCAGTGAAACCTTGGACAGGATGAACACTGAAGCTTTCTTT.